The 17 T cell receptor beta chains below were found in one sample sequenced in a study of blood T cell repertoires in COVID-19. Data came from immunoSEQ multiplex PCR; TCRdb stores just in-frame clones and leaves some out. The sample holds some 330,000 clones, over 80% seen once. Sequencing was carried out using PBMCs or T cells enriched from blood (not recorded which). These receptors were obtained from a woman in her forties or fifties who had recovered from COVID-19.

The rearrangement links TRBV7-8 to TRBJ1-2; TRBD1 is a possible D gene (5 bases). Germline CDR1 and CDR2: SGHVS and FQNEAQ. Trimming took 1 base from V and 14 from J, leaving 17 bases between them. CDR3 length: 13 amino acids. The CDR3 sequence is CASSLVWGVSVTF. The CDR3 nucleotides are TGTGCCAGCAGCTTAGTTTGGGGGGTATCAGTGACCTTC. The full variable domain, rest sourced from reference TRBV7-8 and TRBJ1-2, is GAGVSQSPRYKVAKRGQDVALRCDPISGHVSLFWYQQALGQGPEFLTYFQNEAQLDKSGLPSDRFFAERPEGSVSTLKIQRTQQEDSAVYLCASSLVWGVSVTFGSGTRLTVV.

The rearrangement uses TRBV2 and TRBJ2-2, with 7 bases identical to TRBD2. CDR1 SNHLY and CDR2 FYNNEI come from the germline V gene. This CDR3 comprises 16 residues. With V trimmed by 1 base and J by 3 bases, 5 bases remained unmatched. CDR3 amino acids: CASSEEAGVDTGELFF. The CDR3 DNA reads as TGTGCCAGCAGTGAAGAGGCGGGGGTCGACACCGGGGAGCTGTTTTTT.

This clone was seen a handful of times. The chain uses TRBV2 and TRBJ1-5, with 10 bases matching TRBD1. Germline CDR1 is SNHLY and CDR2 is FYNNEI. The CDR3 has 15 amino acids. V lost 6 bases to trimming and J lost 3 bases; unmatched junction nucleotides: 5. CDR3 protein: CASRRGQGDNQPQHF. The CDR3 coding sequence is TGTGCCAGCAGGCGAGGACAGGGGGACAATCAGCCCCAGCATTTT.

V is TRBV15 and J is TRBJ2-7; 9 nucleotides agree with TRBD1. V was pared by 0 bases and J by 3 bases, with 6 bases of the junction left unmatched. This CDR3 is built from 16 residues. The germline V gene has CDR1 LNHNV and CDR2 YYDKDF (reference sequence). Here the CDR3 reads CATSRDSGQGSYEQYF. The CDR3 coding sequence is TGTGCCACCAGCAGAGATTCCGGACAGGGGAGCTACGAGCAGTACTTC.

The CDR3: CASSYDGQGPTEAFF. As DNA, the CDR3 is TGTGCCAGCAGTTACGACGGACAGGGGCCCACTGAAGCTTTCTTT. This sequence joins TRBV6-2 or TRBV6-3 and TRBJ1-1; 9 bases map to TRBD1. There are 15 residues in the CDR3. Germline V gene data show CDR1 as MNHEY and CDR2 as SVGEGT. Trimming at V came to 2 bases and at J to 4 bases, leaving 5 bases not matched to a gene.

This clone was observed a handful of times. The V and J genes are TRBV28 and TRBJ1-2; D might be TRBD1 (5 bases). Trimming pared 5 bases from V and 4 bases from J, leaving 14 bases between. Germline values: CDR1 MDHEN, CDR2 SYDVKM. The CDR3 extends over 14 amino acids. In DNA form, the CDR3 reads TGTGCCAGCAGTCCCAGGGTTTTGGGCTATGGCTACACCTTC. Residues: CASSPRVLGYGYTF.

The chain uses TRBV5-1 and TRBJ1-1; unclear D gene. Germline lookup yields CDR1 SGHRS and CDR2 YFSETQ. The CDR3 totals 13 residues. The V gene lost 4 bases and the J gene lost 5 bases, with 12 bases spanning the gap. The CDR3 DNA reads TGCGCCAGCAGCCCGACTGACGGAACTGAAGCTTTCTTT. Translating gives CASSPTDGTEAFF.

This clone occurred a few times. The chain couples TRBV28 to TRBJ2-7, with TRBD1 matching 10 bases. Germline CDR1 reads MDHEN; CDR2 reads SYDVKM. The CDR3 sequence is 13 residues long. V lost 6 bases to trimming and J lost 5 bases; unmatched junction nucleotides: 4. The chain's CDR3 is CASRRQGAHEQYF. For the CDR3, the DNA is TGTGCCAGCAGGCGACAGGGGGCCCACGAGCAGTACTTC.

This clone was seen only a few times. CDR3 amino acids: CASRTGVSDTQYF. The CDR3 DNA follows: TGTGCCAGCAGGACGGGTGTCTCAGATACGCAGTATTTT. The chain has TRBV12-3 or TRBV12-4 and TRBJ2-3; D call uncertain. Trimming cost V 6 bases and J 4 bases, with 11 bases left between them. The CDR3 runs to 13 residues.

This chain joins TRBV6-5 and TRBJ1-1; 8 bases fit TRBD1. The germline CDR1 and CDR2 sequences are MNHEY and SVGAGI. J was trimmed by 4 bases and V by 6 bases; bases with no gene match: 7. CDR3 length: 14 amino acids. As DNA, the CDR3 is TGTGCCAGCAGAAACAGGGGGAAGAGCACTGAAGCTTTCTTT. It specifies CASRNRGKSTEAFF.

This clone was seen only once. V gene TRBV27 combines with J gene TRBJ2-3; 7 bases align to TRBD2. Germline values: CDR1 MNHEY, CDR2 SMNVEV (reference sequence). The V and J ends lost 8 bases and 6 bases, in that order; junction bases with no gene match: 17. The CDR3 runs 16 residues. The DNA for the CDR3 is TGTGCCAGCTCATCATTTGGTGGGGGGGAAAAGGATACGCAGTATTTT. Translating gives CASSSFGGGEKDTQYF.

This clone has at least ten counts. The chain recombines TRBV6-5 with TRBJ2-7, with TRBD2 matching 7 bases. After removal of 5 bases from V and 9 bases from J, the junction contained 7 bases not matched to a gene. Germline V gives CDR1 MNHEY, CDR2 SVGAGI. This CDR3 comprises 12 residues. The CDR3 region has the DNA TGTGCCAGCAGTCCCGCGGGGGAAGGGCAGTACTTC. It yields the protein CASSPAGEGQYF.

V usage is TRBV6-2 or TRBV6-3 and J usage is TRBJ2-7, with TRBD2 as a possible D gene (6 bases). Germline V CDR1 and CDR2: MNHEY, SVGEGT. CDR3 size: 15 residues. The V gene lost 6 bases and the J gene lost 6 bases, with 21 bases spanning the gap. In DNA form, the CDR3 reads TGTGCCAGCAGCCTCCCCCGGGACTGGAGGGCCGAGCAGTACTTC. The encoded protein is CASSLPRDWRAEQYF.

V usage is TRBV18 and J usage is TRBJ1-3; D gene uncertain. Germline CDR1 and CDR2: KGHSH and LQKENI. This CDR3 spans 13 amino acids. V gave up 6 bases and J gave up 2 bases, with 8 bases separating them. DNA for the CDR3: TGTGCCAGCTCCCGGGAACCTGGAAACACCATATATTTT. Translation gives CASSREPGNTIYF.

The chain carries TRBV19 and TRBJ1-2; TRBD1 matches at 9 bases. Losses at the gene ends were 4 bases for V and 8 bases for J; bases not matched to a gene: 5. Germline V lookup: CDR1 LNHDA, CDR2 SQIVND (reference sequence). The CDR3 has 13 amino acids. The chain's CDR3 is CASSRDRVEGYTF. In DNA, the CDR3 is TGTGCCAGTAGTAGGGACAGGGTGGAGGGCTACACCTTC.

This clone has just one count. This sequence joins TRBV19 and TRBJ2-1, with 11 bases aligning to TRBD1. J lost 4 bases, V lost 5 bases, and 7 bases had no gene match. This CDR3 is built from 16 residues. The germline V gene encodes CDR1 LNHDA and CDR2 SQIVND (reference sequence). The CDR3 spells CASSPRDRGEYNEQFF. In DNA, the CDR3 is TGTGCCAGTAGTCCAAGGGACAGGGGGGAGTACAATGAGCAGTTCTTC.

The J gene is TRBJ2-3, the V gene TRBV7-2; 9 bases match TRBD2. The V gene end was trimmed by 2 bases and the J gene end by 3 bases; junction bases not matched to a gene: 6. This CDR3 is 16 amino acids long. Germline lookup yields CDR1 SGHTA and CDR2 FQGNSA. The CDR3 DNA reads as TGTGCCAGCAGCTTAAACCAGCGGGGGGCAACAGATACGCAGTATTTT. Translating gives CASSLNQRGATDTQYF. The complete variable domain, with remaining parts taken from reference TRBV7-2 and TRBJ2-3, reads GAGVSQSPSNKVTEKGKDVELRCDPISGHTALYWYRQSLGQGLEFLIYFQGNSAPDKSGLPSDRFSAERTGGSVSTLTIQRTQQEDSAVYLCASSLNQRGATDTQYFGPGTRLTVL.